Below, 28 T cell receptor beta chains from the same sample are listed, as sequenced in a study of blood T cell repertoires in COVID-19. Repertoires were generated with immunoSEQ multiplex PCR, while TCRdb's copy carries only in-frame clones and drops some. This table holds a few hundred thousand clones, about nine tenths found once. Sequenced sample: peripheral blood. The receptors come from a woman between 25 and 40 years old with COVID-19, enrolled during active disease.

The V gene is TRBV19, the J gene TRBJ2-1, with a weak D call TRBD2 (7 bases). Trimming pared 2 bases from V and 7 bases from J, leaving 12 bases between. CDR1 and CDR2 (germline): LNHDA, SQIVND (reference sequence). The CDR3 extends over 14 amino acids. CDR3 nucleotides: TGTGCCAGTAGTATATGGGGGGGCCCGAATGAGCAGTTCTTC. It specifies CASSIWGGPNEQFF.

V gene TRBV6-1 combines with J gene TRBJ2-1; TRBD2 agrees at 7 bases. Looked up from germline, CDR1 is MNHNS and CDR2 is SASEGT. This CDR3 spans 19 amino acids. V trimming: 0 bases; J trimming: 1 base; junction bases outside the gene matches: 12. The CDR3 coding sequence is TGTGCCAGCAGTGAAGCGCGGGGGTGGTACATGGAATCCTACAATGAGCAGTTCTTC. Residues: CASSEARGWYMESYNEQFF.

The chain links TRBV4-2 to TRBJ1-1; 7 nucleotides agree with TRBD1. Germline V gene sequence: CDR1 LGHNA, CDR2 YNFKEQ. CDR3 size: 15 residues. V trimming: 6 bases; J trimming: 4 bases; junction bases outside the gene matches: 11. CDR3 DNA: TGTGCCAGCAGAGACAATCAGGGGGTCGGCACTGAAGCTTTCTTT. Translation gives CASRDNQGVGTEAFF.

The chain uses TRBV19 and TRBJ2-1, with TRBD2 matching 8 bases. Germline V CDR1 and CDR2: LNHDA, SQIVND (reference sequence). The CDR3 spans 15 residues. J was trimmed by 0 bases and V by 8 bases; bases with no gene match: 6. CDR3 sequence (DNA): TGTGCCAGTCTCGACGCGGGGGGCTCCTACAATGAGCAGTTCTTC. This codes for CASLDAGGSYNEQFF.

This rearrangement joins TRBV27 to TRBJ1-6; possibly TRBD1 for D (6 bases). The germline V gene has CDR1 MNHEY and CDR2 SMNVEV (reference sequence). V lost 8 bases and J 7 bases, leaving 18 bases between the germline ends. This CDR3 comprises 15 residues. The CDR3 DNA reads as TGTGCCAGCGGACCCCGGGGGGCCACAAATTCACCCCTCCACTTT. It yields the protein CASGPRGATNSPLHF.

The gene calls are TRBV14 and TRBJ2-5; D remains unclear. Trimming took 3 bases from V and 0 from J, leaving 8 bases between them. There are 14 residues in the CDR3. CDR1 is SGHDN and CDR2 is FVKESK in the germline V gene. The CDR3 coding sequence is TGTGCCAGCAGCCACACATACCACCAAGAGACCCAGTACTTC. Amino acid sequence: CASSHTYHQETQYF.

V is TRBV5-5 and J is TRBJ1-1; D is undetermined. Germline CDR1 is SGHKS and CDR2 is YYEKEE (reference sequence). The CDR3 has 13 amino acids. Trimming left V 3 bases short and J 1 base short, with 7 bases between. CDR3 bases: TGTGCCAGCAGCTCGGACTGGAACACTGAAGCTTTCTTT. This sequence encodes CASSSDWNTEAFF.

There are a few counts of this clone. The CDR3 DNA reads TGCAGCGTTGATAGGATAGCGGGGAAGGAGCAGTTCTTC. Translation: CSVDRIAGKEQFF. The genes are TRBV29-1 and TRBJ2-1; 8 nucleotides align to TRBD2. Germline loops: CDR1 SQVTM, CDR2 ANQGSEA. V dropped 3 bases and J dropped 10; count of bases not matched to a gene: 8. The CDR3 spans 13 residues.

This chain uses TRBV10-2 with TRBJ1-6; TRBD1 matches at 8 bases. Per germline, CDR1 WSHSY and CDR2 SAAADI. This CDR3 is 14 amino acids long. With 3 bases clipped from V and 13 bases from J, the junction kept 8 bases outside the gene matches. CDR3 in DNA: TGCGCCAGCAGTGAATGGGCAGGGGGCCTTCCCCTCCACTTT. Amino acids: CASSEWAGGLPLHF.

The chain uses TRBV19 and TRBJ1-2; D perhaps matches TRBD1 (5 bases). V was cut by 10 bases and J by 3 bases, with 15 bases left in between. The CDR3 extends over 13 amino acids. Germline CDR1 is LNHDA and CDR2 is SQIVND (reference sequence). Here the CDR3 reads CATTRQGDYGYTF. The CDR3 nucleotides read TGTGCCACTACGAGGCAGGGTGACTATGGCTACACCTTC.

The chain uses TRBV27 and TRBJ2-1; 7 bases match TRBD1. Germline V gene sequence: CDR1 MNHEY, CDR2 SMNVEV (reference sequence). The CDR3 spans 14 residues. J gave up 2 bases and V 6 bases, and 4 bases lay outside the gene matches. This CDR3 is CASSRDRPYNEQFF. CDR3 DNA: TGTGCCAGCAGCCGGGACAGACCCTACAATGAGCAGTTCTTC.

V is TRBV28 and J is TRBJ2-1; D gene ambiguous. Between the trimmed V and J ends, which lost 4 bases and 1 base, there was a span of 14 bases. The CDR3 extends over 16 amino acids. CDR1 and CDR2 from the germline V gene are MDHEN and SYDVKM. The CDR3 coding sequence is TGTGCCAGCAGTTCCCCAACCTCCGGGTCCTACAATGAGCAGTTCTTC. This encodes CASSSPTSGSYNEQFF. Full variable domain (rest looked up from reference TRBV28 and TRBJ2-1): DVKVTQSSRYLVKRTGEKVFLECVQDMDHENMFWYRQDPGLGLRLIYFSYDVKMKEKGDIPEGYSVSREKKERFSLILESASTNQTSMYLCASSSPTSGSYNEQFFGPGTRLTVL.

The J gene is TRBJ2-5, the V gene TRBV11-3; TRBD1 matches 7 bases. Germline loops: CDR1 SGHNT, CDR2 YENEEA. The V segment lost 4 bases and the J segment 3 bases; nucleotides outside the gene matches: 14. The CDR3 covers 17 residues. The CDR3 loop reads CASSSWAGPGGEETQYF. CDR3 in DNA: TGTGCCAGCAGCTCTTGGGCTGGCCCAGGGGGAGAAGAGACCCAGTACTTC.

This clone was counted only a few times. The chain recombines TRBV11-2 with TRBJ1-5, with TRBD1 as a possible D gene (5 bases). Germline values: CDR1 SGHAT, CDR2 FQNNGV. Trimming shortened V by 1 base and J by 11 bases, and 12 bases separated the two germline ends. This CDR3 region has 13 residues. The CDR3 DNA reads as TGTGCCAGCAGCTTAGCAGGGATGGCCTCCCAGCATTTT. Residues: CASSLAGMASQHF.

The chain employs TRBV5-1 and TRBJ2-7; 8 bases fit TRBD1. The ends lost 5 bases at V and 7 bases at J; junction bases unmatched: 14. Per germline, CDR1 SGHRS and CDR2 YFSETQ. This CDR3 has 15 residues. The CDR3 DNA reads as TGCGCCAGCAGACTCGGGACAGGAGCGACTAGAGAGCAGTACTTC. Residues: CASRLGTGATREQYF.

The chain is built from TRBV7-5 and TRBJ2-7; the table calls TRBD1, which could not be checked here. TRBV7-5 is flagged as a pseudogene. The CDR3 is 17 amino acids. CDR3 in amino acids: CVRSSSVPGQGRYEQYF. The CDR3 DNA follows: TGTGTCAGAAGCTCCAGCGTACCGGGACAGGGGCGCTACGAGCAGTACTTC.

V gene TRBV25-1 combines with J gene TRBJ1-1; the match to TRBD1 covers 8 bases. V gave up 5 bases and J gave up 2 bases; unmatched junction bases: 4. Germline CDR1 MGHDK, CDR2 SYGVNS. CDR3 length: 14 residues. The CDR3, as DNA: TGTGCCAGCAGTCACGGACAGGGTAACACTGAAGCTTTCTTT. Protein: CASSHGQGNTEAFF. Drawing the rest from reference TRBV25-1 and TRBJ1-1, the complete variable domain is EADIYQTPRYLVIGTGKKITLECSQTMGHDKMYWYQQDPGMELHLIHYSYGVNSTEKGDLSSESTVSRIRTEHFPLTLESARPSHTSQYLCASSHGQGNTEAFFGQGTRLTVV.

This chain links TRBV7-2 with TRBJ1-1; 9 positions agree with TRBD1. V lost 5 bases and J lost 0; bases outside the gene matches: 7. Germline CDR1 reads SGHTA; CDR2 reads FQGNSA. The CDR3 contains 16 residues. The DNA for the CDR3 is TGTGCCAGCAGCACCGGGACAGGGCTAATGAACACTGAAGCTTTCTTT. Protein product: CASSTGTGLMNTEAFF.

This chain uses TRBV2 with TRBJ1-6; 8 bases align to TRBD1. The CDR3 covers 15 residues. Germline V lookup: CDR1 SNHLY, CDR2 FYNNEI. The V and J ends lost 6 bases and 9 bases, in that order; junction bases with no gene match: 10. The CDR3 region is CASRAGQGPSSPLHF. CDR3 bases: TGTGCCAGCAGAGCCGGACAGGGCCCTAGTTCACCCCTCCACTTT.

The rearrangement uses TRBV5-1 and TRBJ1-3; 9 bases map to TRBD1. CDR3 length equals 16 residues. Germline V CDR1 and CDR2: SGHRS, YFSETQ. V was clipped by 3 bases and J by 3 bases; unmatched bases: 7. CDR3 loop: CASSSRTGELGNTIYF. CDR3 DNA: TGCGCCAGCAGCTCTAGGACAGGGGAACTTGGAAACACCATATATTTT.

V and J are TRBV6-1 and TRBJ2-1; a possible D gene is TRBD1 (5 bases). CDR1 MNHNS and CDR2 SASEGT come from the germline V gene. V dropped 3 bases and J dropped 3 bases, with 6 bases sitting between them. CDR3 length equals 13 residues. DNA for the CDR3: TGTGCCAGCAGTGAGACAGACTACAATGAGCAGTTCTTC. Translating it yields CASSETDYNEQFF.

The chain has TRBV4-1 and TRBJ1-2; no clear D. The CDR3 consists of 14 residues. With 1 base removed from V and 0 bases from J, the gap between germline ends came to 6 bases. Germline V gives CDR1 MGHRA, CDR2 YSYEKL. CDR3 protein: CASSQGLANYGYTF. CDR3 nucleotides: TGCGCCAGCAGCCAAGGGTTAGCTAACTATGGCTACACCTTC.

The rearrangement uses TRBV5-1 and TRBJ2-7; 8 nucleotides align to TRBD1. Germline V CDR1 and CDR2: SGHRS, YFSETQ. CDR3 size: 15 residues. With 0 bases clipped from V and 4 bases from J, the junction kept 6 bases outside the gene matches. The CDR3 reads CASSLVAGGAYEQYF. CDR3 DNA sequence: TGCGCCAGCAGCTTGGTGGCAGGGGGCGCTTACGAGCAGTACTTC. The variable domain in full, completed from reference TRBV5-1 and TRBJ2-7, reads KAGVTQTPRYLIKTRGQQVTLSCSPISGHRSVSWYQQTPGQGLQFLFEYFSETQRNKGNFPGRFSGRQFSNSRSEMNVSTLELGDSALYLCASSLVAGGAYEQYFGPGTRLTVT.

V and J are TRBV4-1 and TRBJ2-7; tentatively, D is TRBD2 (5 bases). Between the trimmed V and J ends, which lost 1 base and 6 bases, there was a span of 13 bases. This CDR3 contains 14 residues. From germline, CDR1 is MGHRA and CDR2 YSYEKL. The CDR3 DNA reads as TGCGCCAGCAGCCAAGGACCCGGGGTCGGCGAGCAGTACTTC. Translation gives CASSQGPGVGEQYF.

The gene calls are TRBV19 and TRBJ1-6; a possible D gene is TRBD1 (5 bases). The germline V gene encodes CDR1 LNHDA and CDR2 SQIVND (reference sequence). Trimming removed 2 bases at V and 10 bases at J, with 15 bases between. The CDR3 covers 15 residues. The CDR3: CASSIIVAQASPLHF. CDR3 in DNA: TGTGCCAGTAGTATAATCGTCGCACAGGCCTCACCCCTCCACTTT.

The V and J genes are TRBV28 and TRBJ1-2, with D maybe TRBD1 (5 bases). The germline V gene has CDR1 MDHEN and CDR2 SYDVKM. CDR3 size: 12 residues. V was trimmed by 6 bases and J by 5 bases, leaving 10 bases between them. The DNA of the CDR3 is TGTGCCAGCAGCGCCTCAGGGTATGGCTACACCTTC. It specifies CASSASGYGYTF.

V gene TRBV5-6 combines with J gene TRBJ1-1; 7 nucleotides line up with TRBD1. This CDR3 comprises 13 residues. Per germline, CDR1 SGHDT and CDR2 YYEEEE. With V trimmed by 4 bases and J by 3 bases, 3 bases remained unmatched. The CDR3 region is CASSIGQDTEAFF. In DNA form, the CDR3 reads TGTGCCAGCAGCATCGGACAGGACACTGAAGCTTTCTTT. The full variable domain, rest sourced from reference TRBV5-6 and TRBJ1-1, is DAGVTQSPTHLIKTRGQQVTLRCSPKSGHDTVSWYQQALGQGPQFIFQYYEEEERQRGNFPDRFSGHQFPNYSSELNVNALLLGDSALYLCASSIGQDTEAFFGQGTRLTVV.

This clone was found many times. The CDR3 loop is CASSSHGGSNQPQHF. For the CDR3, the DNA is TGTGCCAGCAGTTCACACGGGGGTAGCAATCAGCCCCAGCATTTT. The chain carries TRBV27 and TRBJ1-5; tentative D call: TRBD1 (5 bases). The germline V and J ends were trimmed by 4 bases and 0 bases, with 10 bases remaining between them. The CDR3 consists of 15 residues. The germline V gene has CDR1 MNHEY and CDR2 SMNVEV (reference sequence).